Each of the 10 T cell receptor beta chains below was sequenced from the same sample in a study of beta chain features in type 1 diabetes. Whole-study findings and limits: Type 1 diabetes patients had TCRB CDR3s that were shorter (moderately but significantly so) in all four CD4+ subsets.

These receptors have no identified antigens. All of the isolated RNA was reverse transcribed, so expressed TCRB transcripts were sequenced. Produced via immunoSEQ multiplex PCR; TCRdb's table is partial and in-frame only. The sample carries a few hundred thousand clones, approximately 24% recorded once. Sequencing was carried out using naive CD4+ T cells from blood. These receptors were taken from a woman in her 30s with type 1 diabetes.

The genes are TRBV10-3 and TRBJ2-1; 12 nucleotides agree with TRBD2. Trimming cost V 4 bases and J 10 bases; bases outside gene matches: 8. Germline V gene data show CDR1 as ENHRY and CDR2 as SYGVKD. The CDR3 is 15 amino acids. The CDR3 nucleotides are TGTGCCATCAGTGCGCTGACTAGCGGGAGAACCGAGCAGTTCTTC. Encoded protein: CAISALTSGRTEQFF.

V is TRBV10-3 and J is TRBJ2-7; 9 bases agree with TRBD2. Losses at the gene ends were 4 bases for V and 2 bases for J; bases not matched to a gene: 3. Germline V gene lookup returns CDR1 ENHRY and CDR2 SYGVKD. This CDR3 has 14 residues. This CDR3 reads CAISGLAATYEQYF. DNA of the CDR3: TGTGCCATCAGTGGACTAGCGGCAACCTACGAGCAGTACTTC.

The chain carries TRBV29-1 and TRBJ1-1, with 10 nucleotides matching TRBD1. This CDR3 is 16 amino acids long. Germline V gene sequence: CDR1 SQVTM, CDR2 ANQGSEA. V lost 8 bases and J lost 0; bases outside the gene matches: 12. In nucleotides, the CDR3 is TGCAGCTGCATTCCCATGGACAGGGGGATGAACACTGAAGCTTTCTTT. Its translation: CSCIPMDRGMNTEAFF.

This clone was picked up a small number of times. The chain links TRBV2 to TRBJ2-3; 7 bases are shared with TRBD1. CDR3 size: 14 residues. Per the germline V gene, CDR1 is SNHLY and CDR2 is FYNNEI. The V gene end was trimmed by 9 bases and the J gene end by 3 bases; junction bases not matched to a gene: 9. CDR3 sequence (DNA): TGTGCCAGGACAACGGGACAGAGTACAGATACGCAGTATTTT. Translation: CARTTGQSTDTQYF.

This clone was recorded a few times. The chain joins TRBV14 to TRBJ2-2, with no clear D. Per germline, CDR1 SGHDN and CDR2 FVKESK. The CDR3 is 15 residues long. With 0 bases removed from V and 1 base from J, the gap between germline ends came to 6 bases. The CDR3 is CASSQDLWNTGELFF. The CDR3 region has the DNA TGTGCCAGCAGCCAAGATCTGTGGAACACCGGGGAGCTGTTTTTT.

V usage is TRBV5-1 and J usage is TRBJ1-2, with D hard to call. V shed 0 bases and J shed 8 bases, with 11 bases lying between them. The CDR3 consists of 13 residues. The germline V gene encodes CDR1 SGHRS and CDR2 YFSETQ. The CDR3: CASSLVPARGYTF. The CDR3 coding sequence is TGCGCCAGCAGCTTGGTCCCAGCTAGAGGCTACACCTTC.

This clone was detected a few times. The chain joins TRBV28 to TRBJ1-1, with D possibly TRBD1 on 6 matching bases. The CDR3 sequence is 15 residues long. CDR1 is MDHEN, CDR2 SYDVKM, per germline. Trimming cost V 2 bases and J 1 base, with 11 bases left between them. The CDR3 DNA reads TGTGCCAGCAGTTTAGGGGACATCAAGAACACTGAAGCTTTCTTT. This gives the protein CASSLGDIKNTEAFF.

This clone was seen once. The V gene is TRBV27, the J gene TRBJ2-5; 11 nucleotides align to TRBD2. This CDR3 comprises 15 residues. The germline V gene has CDR1 MNHEY and CDR2 SMNVEV (reference sequence). V lost 6 bases, J lost 2 bases, and 5 bases stayed unmatched. This CDR3 reads CASREGLAVQETQYF. For the CDR3, the DNA is TGTGCCAGCAGGGAGGGACTAGCGGTTCAAGAGACCCAGTACTTC.

This clone has only a few counts. The chain uses TRBV29-1 and TRBJ1-1; D gene ambiguous. Between the trimmed V and J ends, which lost 5 bases and 1 base, there was a span of 8 bases. The CDR3 spans 12 residues. Looked up from germline, CDR1 is SQVTM and CDR2 is ANQGSEA. The CDR3 coding sequence is TGCAGCGTTCGGCGGGGGAACACTGAAGCTTTCTTT. Protein sequence: CSVRRGNTEAFF.

The chain combines TRBV30 with TRBJ2-1; D unresolved. With 2 bases removed from V and 8 bases from J, the gap between germline ends came to 7 bases. CDR1 GTSNPN and CDR2 SVGIG come from the germline V gene (reference sequence). The CDR3 extends over 11 amino acids. The CDR3 reads CAWSPAHEQFF. The CDR3 nucleotides read TGTGCCTGGAGTCCAGCGCATGAGCAGTTCTTC.